A selection of T cell receptor beta chains follows, all from one sample in a study of cytomegalovirus exposure and HLA in healthy donors. The data were produced by immunoSEQ multiplex PCR, yet TCRdb's version contains in-frame clones alone and is incomplete. This sample yields 150,000 to 200,000 clones, of which roughly 80% are seen a single time; approximately 3.6% belongs to the top ten. The specimen was PBMCs. The receptors here all came from a man aged 40-55 years in good health and CMV-seropositive. Each CDR3 is given without its conserved first and last residue. Not every row has a clone size; where given, it reads once, few, many or a size class.

V,size,J,length,CDR3
TRBV2,.,TRBJ2-5,14,ASSPLAGVSQETQY
TRBV11-1,.,TRBJ1-1,13,ASIDYRGGDTEAF
TRBV2,.,TRBJ2-7,12,ASSDAAGDYEQY
TRBV4-1,.,TRBJ2-2,15,ASSRNDRISGTGELF
TRBV7-2,.,TRBJ2-2,12,ASSPDRNTGELF
TRBV9,few,TRBJ2-7,14,ASSVGPLAGLHEQY
TRBV5-1,.,TRBJ2-5,14,ASSLETGGFGETQY
TRBV7-9,.,TRBJ2-7,12,ASSDLEYPYEQY
TRBV7-8,.,TRBJ2-7,13,ASSLGTSGPYEQY
TRBV6-1,.,TRBJ2-7,13,ASSEGGGENYEQY
TRBV6-1,few,TRBJ2-7,11,ASSSGQYSEQY
TRBV5-1,.,TRBJ1-1,17,ASSSRTGSLASMNTEAF
TRBV7-9,.,TRBJ2-3,15,ASSFTLTGIGTDTQY
TRBV5-1,once,TRBJ1-5,14,ASSINGRGRYQPQH
TRBV14,.,TRBJ2-3,13,ASSRGQGYLFTQY
TRBV19,.,TRBJ2-7,14,ASTRRAGGRSYEQY
TRBV27,.,TRBJ2-2,12,ASSFLQGPGELF
TRBV15,once,TRBJ2-3,13,ATSTREGGTDTQY
TRBV27,.,TRBJ1-1,11,ASSYRYNTEAF
TRBV28,.,TRBJ2-3,12,ASSLVAVRDTQY
TRBV5-1,.,TRBJ2-2,13,ASSLDRVDTGELF
TRBV10-3,.,TRBJ2-1,12,ATGLAGATNEQF
TRBV11-3,.,TRBJ2-7,17,ASSLGRLSLGRGSYEQY
TRBV5-6,.,TRBJ2-1,12,ASSLLATYNEQF
TRBV2,.,TRBJ1-2,12,ASSSTGGIYGYT
TRBV6-5,.,TRBJ1-5,11,ASNGVRNQPQH
TRBV7-6,.,TRBJ2-3,12,ASSEGSGTDTQY
TRBV2,.,TRBJ2-5,12,ASSGGLWPETQY
TRBV6-5,.,TRBJ1-1,13,ASRSGQGGSTEAF
TRBV7-2,.,TRBJ1-4,14,ASSFTPQGTNEKLF
TRBV7-2,.,TRBJ2-7,12,ASSQSSNPYEQY